This entry lists 17 T cell receptor beta chains sequenced from one sample in a study of cytomegalovirus exposure and HLA in healthy donors. This PCR relied on a set of 60 Vbeta primers and 13 Jbeta primers. The protocol was immunoSEQ multiplex PCR, while the TCRdb copy is restricted to in-frame clones and leaves out a portion. The sample has 110,000 to 150,000 clones; around 10% are singletons. The sequenced material came from PBMCs. These receptors came from a man aged 50 to 59 in good health and CMV-seronegative.

The J gene is TRBJ1-5, the V gene TRBV29-1; 7 nucleotides align to TRBD1. The CDR3 length is 13 residues. V trimming: 5 bases; J trimming: 2 bases; junction bases outside the gene matches: 3. In germline, CDR1 is SQVTM, CDR2 ANQGSEA. This chain's CDR3 is CSVSTGGNQPQHF. The CDR3 DNA is TGCAGCGTTAGCACAGGGGGCAATCAGCCCCAGCATTTT.

The CDR3 sequence is CASSFRLASRSDTQYF. For the CDR3, the DNA is TGTGCCAGCAGCTTTCGACTAGCGAGTAGGTCAGATACGCAGTATTTT. The rearrangement links TRBV11-2 to TRBJ2-3; 8 bases fit TRBD2. V trimming: 3 bases; J trimming: 4 bases; junction bases outside the gene matches: 9. The CDR3 is made up of 16 amino acids. CDR1 SGHAT and CDR2 FQNNGV come from the germline V gene.

This clone was picked up a small number of times. The chain has TRBV4-1 and TRBJ2-1, with TRBD2 matching over 8 bases. V dropped 0 bases and J dropped 7; count of bases not matched to a gene: 11. This CDR3 is built from 17 residues. Germline V gene data show CDR1 as MGHRA and CDR2 as YSYEKL. The CDR3 nucleotides read TGCGCCAGCAGCCAAGATGTGGCGGGAGGAGTTAGGAATGAGCAGTTCTTC. It codes for CASSQDVAGGVRNEQFF.

The chain couples TRBV4-2 to TRBJ1-1; D gene ambiguous. Looked up from germline, CDR1 is LGHNA and CDR2 is YNFKEQ. The CDR3 totals 14 residues. The V and J ends lost 3 bases and 2 bases respectively, with 10 bases between them. The CDR3 here is CASSQATYNTEAFF. CDR3 in DNA: TGTGCCAGCAGCCAGGCGACATACAACACTGAAGCTTTCTTT.

The sample holds a few counts of this clone. The chain joins TRBV7-9 to TRBJ1-2, with D maybe TRBD1 (6 bases). V lost 4 bases, J lost 4 bases, and 16 bases lay in between. The CDR3 is made up of 15 amino acids. Germline CDR1 is SEHNR and CDR2 is FQNEAQ (reference sequence). The CDR3 is CASSSFPQGIYGYTF. The CDR3 DNA sequence: TGTGCCAGCAGCTCCTTTCCCCAGGGGATCTATGGCTACACCTTC.

This sequence joins TRBV6-6 and TRBJ2-7; D gene ambiguous. Germline V lookup: CDR1 MNHNY, CDR2 SVGAGI (reference sequence). V lost 1 base, J lost 0 bases, and 13 bases lay in between. The length of the CDR3 is 16 residues. CDR3 nucleotide sequence: TGTGCCAGCAGTTACTATGGCTCATCTAGCTCCTACGAGCAGTACTTC. Its translation: CASSYYGSSSSYEQYF.

Only a few counts were recorded for this clone. This chain joins TRBV28 and TRBJ2-1; 8 bases line up with TRBD2. This CDR3 is 15 amino acids long. Germline V gene sequence: CDR1 MDHEN, CDR2 SYDVKM. With 4 bases clipped from V and 7 bases from J, the junction kept 9 bases outside the gene matches. Here the CDR3 DNA reads TGTGCCAGCAGTTGGGGGGGGACTAGGGGAAATGAGCAGTTCTTC. It is translated as CASSWGGTRGNEQFF.

The CDR3, as DNA: TGTGCCAGCAGCCCTGACAGGGGGTCGGAGACCCAGTACTTC. Translated, it gives CASSPDRGSETQYF. The J gene is TRBJ2-5, the V gene TRBV11-2, with 9 bases that match TRBD1. J gave up 5 bases and V 5 bases, and 6 bases lay outside the gene matches. There are 14 residues in the CDR3. Germline-derived CDR1 and CDR2 are SGHAT and FQNNGV.

This clone was seen more than once but under ten times. One end of the junction does not line up with germline, which may come from a read error. The chain joins TRBV28 to TRBJ1-4; perhaps TRBD1 as D (5 bases). The germline V gene has CDR1 MDHEN and CDR2 SYDVKM. The CDR3 spans 13 residues. The CDR3 sequence: CAISLSGEKKLFF. The DNA of the CDR3 is TGTGCCATCAGTTTATCGGGGGAGAAAAAACTGTTTTTT.

The V call is TRBV15, the J call TRBJ2-7; 9 bases are a match to TRBD1. The junction had 5 bases not matched to a gene; V was cut back by 0 bases and J by 5 bases. The CDR3 has 15 residues. Per the germline V gene, CDR1 is LNHNV and CDR2 is YYDKDF (reference sequence). The chain's CDR3 is CATSREGTGRNEQYF. CDR3 sequence (DNA): TGTGCCACCAGCAGAGAGGGGACAGGGCGAAACGAGCAGTACTTC.

The chain carries TRBV11-2 and TRBJ2-3; D uncertain. CDR3 length: 12 amino acids. CDR1 SGHAT and CDR2 FQNNGV come from the germline V gene. V shed 2 bases and J shed 5 bases, with 5 bases lying between them. The CDR3 DNA follows: TGTGCCAGCAGCTTAAAGAGAGATACGCAGTATTTT. It specifies CASSLKRDTQYF.

The chain has TRBV14 and TRBJ1-1; D is undetermined. Trimming left V 4 bases short and J 11 bases short, with 23 bases between. The germline CDR1 and CDR2 sequences are SGHDN and FVKESK. This CDR3 has 15 residues. The DNA for the CDR3 is TGTGCCAGCAGCCTAACCTCATCAGGCGGAGGAGTCGCTTTCTTT. It encodes CASSLTSSGGGVAFF.

The sample holds a few counts of this clone. This sequence joins TRBV5-1 and TRBJ2-7; 8 positions match TRBD1. CDR3 length: 15 amino acids. V lost 0 bases to trimming and J lost 0 bases; unmatched junction nucleotides: 2. Germline lookup yields CDR1 SGHRS and CDR2 YFSETQ. CDR3 loop: CASSLGGTGSYEQYF. The CDR3 region has the DNA TGCGCCAGCAGCTTGGGGGGGACAGGCTCCTACGAGCAGTACTTC.

This clone was counted only a few times. The V gene is TRBV12-2, the J gene TRBJ2-2; the table's D call, TRBD2, was not checked against the DNA. TRBV12-2 is labeled a pseudogene. The CDR3 has 14 residues. CDR3 amino acids: CAKEREGGAGELFF. The CDR3 DNA reads as TGTGCAAAAGAGCGGGAGGGAGGAGCCGGGGAGCTGTTTTTT.

This chain links TRBV6-6 with TRBJ2-1; TRBD2 matches at 7 bases. CDR1 MNHNY and CDR2 SVGAGI come from the germline V gene (reference sequence). The CDR3 loop spans 16 amino acids. V lost 1 base to trimming and J lost 0 bases; unmatched junction nucleotides: 3. CDR3: CASSYYGGSSYNEQFF. The CDR3 DNA follows: TGTGCCAGCAGTTACTATGGCGGGAGCTCCTACAATGAGCAGTTCTTC.

This clone was counted only a few times. V gene TRBV11-1 combines with J gene TRBJ2-3; D gene unclear. The CDR3 consists of 14 residues. V lost 7 bases, J lost 1 base, and 12 bases lay in between. The germline gives CDR1 SGHAT, CDR2 FQDESV (reference sequence). The CDR3 here is CASTIPTRTDTQYF. In DNA, the CDR3 is TGTGCCAGCACCATCCCGACTCGCACAGATACGCAGTATTTT.

The chain uses TRBV19 and TRBJ1-6; 10 bases fit TRBD1. The CDR3 runs 14 residues. With 5 bases clipped from V and 8 bases from J, the junction kept 3 bases outside the gene matches. Germline assignment: CDR1 LNHDA and CDR2 SQIVND (reference sequence). CDR3 coding DNA: TGTGCCAGTAGTTGGGACAGGGGTGATTCACCCCTCCACTTT. This gives the protein CASSWDRGDSPLHF.